The 23 T cell receptor beta chains reported below all come from one sample, sequenced in a study of naive and memory T cell subsets. Two oligonucleotides, mixed equimolar, formed the beta constant-region primer covering TRBC1 and TRBC2. TCRdb redid the calling of the UMI-ligation and nested PCR reads with MiXCR, one entry per CDR3 protein. The repertoire consists of some 28,000 distinct CDR3 sequences, with roughly 10% occurring once and the leading ten covering about a sixth. The sequencing sample was made of effector memory CD4+ T cells from blood. As to subset: effector memory, CD45RA- CD27-. Source of these receptors: a human donor in good health.

This clonotype was counted many times. V gene TRBV20-1 combines with J gene TRBJ2-1; possible D gene TRBD2, 6 bases. In germline, CDR1 is DFQATT, CDR2 SNEGSKA (reference sequence). Deletions cut 5 bases from V and 10 bases from J, with 15 bases between. This CDR3 comprises 12 residues. Here the CDR3 reads CSAFGLAPEQFF. The CDR3 nucleotides are TGCAGTGCTTTTGGTCTAGCGCCCGAGCAGTTCTTC.

The gene calls are TRBV7-2 and TRBJ2-7; 8 positions match TRBD1. Germline V gene data show CDR1 as SGHTA and CDR2 as FQGNSA. The CDR3 totals 13 residues. Germline trimming cut 7 bases from V and 4 bases from J; bases unmatched to any gene: 6. CDR3 protein: CASTDRGRYEQYF. In DNA, the CDR3 is TGTGCCAGCACAGACAGGGGCAGGTACGAGCAGTACTTC.

This clonotype was seen more than once but under ten times. This may be a read error, as it is one base from a much larger clone. The chain links TRBV29-1 to TRBJ2-7, with D possibly TRBD2 on 6 matching bases. V was cut by 5 bases and J by 0 bases, with 14 bases left in between. Germline V lookup: CDR1 SQVTM, CDR2 ANQGSEA. The CDR3 has 14 residues. The CDR3 nucleotides read TGCAGCGTTATGTCTAGCGCCCGCTCCTACGAGCAGTACTTC. Its protein is CSVMSSARSYEQYF.

The gene calls are TRBV2 and TRBJ1-5, with 10 bases that match TRBD1. The CDR3 sequence is 15 residues long. Germline trimming cut 5 bases from V and 1 base from J; bases unmatched to any gene: 2. From germline, CDR1 is SNHLY and CDR2 FYNNEI. The CDR3 loop is CASSSTGGSNQPQHF. CDR3 DNA: TGTGCCAGCAGTTCGACAGGGGGCAGCAATCAGCCCCAGCATTTT.

As for this clonotype: A read error may explain this, as a much larger clone is one base away. This chain links TRBV28 with TRBJ1-6; D ambiguous. V dropped 10 bases and J dropped 7 bases, with 11 bases sitting between them. There are 12 residues in the CDR3. Per the germline V gene, CDR1 is MDHEN and CDR2 is SYDVKM. In nucleotides, the CDR3 is TGTGCCAACAAACAACTAAATTCACCCCTCCACTTT. Translated: CANKQLNSPLHF.

This clonotype occurred many times. The chain carries TRBV11-3 and TRBJ2-1; the match to TRBD2 covers 10 bases. CDR3 length: 16 residues. The germline CDR1 and CDR2 sequences are SGHNT and YENEEA. V lost 1 base, J lost 6 bases, and 6 bases stayed unmatched. The CDR3 DNA follows: TGTGCCAGCAGCTTAGGAATTAGCGGGGGGACCAATGAGCAGTTCTTC. It codes for CASSLGISGGTNEQFF.

A word on this clonotype: One base away lies a much larger clone, so this may be a sequencing read error. This chain joins TRBV4-1 and TRBJ2-5, with TRBD2 matching over 7 bases. The CDR3 has 15 residues. The V gene end was trimmed by 1 base and the J gene end by 0 bases; junction bases not matched to a gene: 2. CDR1 MGHRA and CDR2 YSYEKL come from the germline V gene. The DNA of the CDR3 is TGCGCCAGCAGCCAAGTCAGCGGGGACCAAGAGACCCAGTACTTC. Translating gives CASSQVSGDQETQYF.

This clonotype was recorded at least ten times. The chain uses TRBV14 and TRBJ2-5; 7 nucleotides match TRBD1. The V segment lost 3 bases and the J segment 5 bases; nucleotides outside the gene matches: 9. From germline, CDR1 is SGHDN and CDR2 FVKESK. CDR3 size: 15 residues. The CDR3 DNA sequence: TGTGCCAGCAGCCATCGGACAGGTCAGCACGAGACCCAGTACTTC. Translating gives CASSHRTGQHETQYF.

This clonotype was found many times. J is TRBJ1-4 and V is TRBV12-3 or TRBV12-4; D gene ambiguous. Trimming took off 1 base at V and 8 bases at J, with 17 bases between the two ends. The CDR3 has 16 amino acids. The CDR3: CASSLGSGNGFEKLFF. The CDR3 DNA is TGTGCCAGCAGTTTAGGTTCAGGCAACGGTTTCGAAAAACTGTTTTTT.

This chain connects TRBV21-1 to TRBJ1-2. TRBV21-1 is a documented pseudogene. The CDR3 sequence is 14 residues long. The CDR3 DNA follows: TGTGCCAACCCAGAAACTTGGGCTAACTATGGCTACACCTTC. It codes for CANPETWANYGYTF.

This clonotype was counted between two and nine times. This chain connects TRBV29-1 to TRBJ2-1; 7 positions match TRBD1. The V and J ends lost 4 bases and 4 bases, in that order; junction bases with no gene match: 7. The germline CDR1 and CDR2 sequences are SQVTM and ANQGSEA. The CDR3 consists of 14 residues. CDR3 sequence: CSVGPGQIYNEQFF. The CDR3 coding sequence is TGCAGCGTTGGCCCGGGACAGATATACAATGAGCAGTTCTTC.

The chain uses TRBV12-5 and TRBJ2-3; no clear D gene. Germline loops: CDR1 LGHNT, CDR2 FRNRAP. The CDR3 has 14 amino acids. Trimming shortened V by 1 base and J by 3 bases, and 8 bases separated the two germline ends. CDR3 bases: TGTGCTAGTGGTTTGGACCTTCCTACAGATACGCAGTATTTT. Translating it yields CASGLDLPTDTQYF.

This clonotype was seen repeatedly, ten times or more. The chain uses TRBV15 and TRBJ2-1; 10 bases map to TRBD2. Losses at the gene ends were 0 bases for V and 8 bases for J; bases not matched to a gene: 10. Germline V gene data show CDR1 as LNHNV and CDR2 as YYDKDF (reference sequence). This CDR3 has 17 residues. The CDR3 DNA reads as TGTGCCACCAGCAGAGATCTGGGGACTAGCGCCGGCGATGAGCAGTTCTTC. Its translation: CATSRDLGTSAGDEQFF.

V is TRBV24-1 and J is TRBJ2-3; 7 nucleotides agree with TRBD2. CDR1 and CDR2 from the germline V gene are KGHDR and SFDVKD. V was clipped by 6 bases and J by 2 bases; unmatched bases: 7. This CDR3 is built from 15 residues. The CDR3 nucleotides are TGTGCCACCAGTAGTCGAGCGGGACCCACAGATACGCAGTATTTT. Protein: CATSSRAGPTDTQYF.

This clonotype has more than one count but fewer than ten. The V call is TRBV24-1, the J call TRBJ2-7; the D is unclear. Trimming stripped 4 bases from V and 4 bases from J, with 13 bases between. The CDR3 runs to 14 residues. The germline V gene has CDR1 KGHDR and CDR2 SFDVKD. The CDR3 region is CATSESGQRYEQYF. In DNA form, the CDR3 reads TGTGCCACCAGTGAGTCCGGGCAAAGATACGAGCAGTACTTC.

This clonotype was seen a handful of times. The chain carries TRBV15 and TRBJ2-7; TRBD1 aligns across 9 bases. The CDR3 is 15 amino acids. V was clipped by 2 bases and J by 4 bases; unmatched bases: 6. From germline, CDR1 is LNHNV and CDR2 YYDKDF (reference sequence). CDR3 nucleotide sequence: TGTGCCACCAGCAGATCACAGGGGGCCGGTTACGAGCAGTACTTC. Protein product: CATSRSQGAGYEQYF.

Only a few counts were recorded for this clonotype. The chain couples TRBV4-3 to TRBJ2-7, with D possibly matching TRBD2 (6 bases). V lost 0 bases, J lost 7 bases, and 16 bases lay in between. The CDR3 has 15 amino acids. Germline V gene data show CDR1 as LGHNA and CDR2 as YSLEER. The CDR3 sequence is CASSQDWRVSREQYF. The DNA for the CDR3 is TGCGCCAGCAGCCAAGACTGGAGGGTCTCGAGGGAGCAGTACTTC.

This clonotype is categorized as medium-sized. V gene TRBV9 combines with J gene TRBJ2-7, with 9 bases fitting TRBD2. This CDR3 has 14 amino acids. J gave up 7 bases and V 4 bases, and 9 bases lay outside the gene matches. CDR1 and CDR2 from the germline V gene are SGDLS and YYNGEE. CDR3 loop: CASSTAGGPREQYF. The CDR3 region has the DNA TGTGCCAGCAGCACCGCGGGGGGGCCTCGGGAGCAGTACTTC.

This clonotype was picked up a small number of times. J is TRBJ2-2 and V is TRBV12-3 or TRBV12-4; TRBD1 is a possible D gene (5 bases). The V and J ends lost 3 bases and 7 bases respectively, with 15 bases between them. The CDR3 length is 15 residues. DNA of the CDR3: TGTGCCAGCAGTTTTGGGCAGGGAAGGGACGGGGAGCTGTTTTTT. Its protein product is CASSFGQGRDGELFF.

This clonotype was observed at least ten times. The chain joins TRBV12-3 or TRBV12-4 to TRBJ2-7; unclear D gene. V gave up 3 bases and J gave up 5 bases, with 5 bases separating them. This CDR3 spans 11 amino acids. CDR3 DNA sequence: TGTGCCAGCAGTTTCCATCACGAGCAGTACTTC. Translated, it gives CASSFHHEQYF.

The sample holds a few counts of this clonotype. V usage is TRBV30 and J usage is TRBJ2-1; D uncertain. In germline, CDR1 is GTSNPN, CDR2 SVGIG (reference sequence). The V gene lost 2 bases and the J gene lost 10 bases, with 12 bases spanning the gap. The CDR3 is made up of 12 amino acids. CDR3 coding DNA: TGTGCCTGGAGTTCCGCCGTAAAGGAGCAGTTCTTC. As protein: CAWSSAVKEQFF. The entire variable domain, with the rest obtained from reference TRBV30 and TRBJ2-1, is as follows: SQTIHQWPATLVQPVGSPLSLECTVEGTSNPNLYWYRQAAGRGLQLLFYSVGIGQISSEVPQNLSASRPQDRQFILSSKKLLLSDSGFYLCAWSSAVKEQFFGPGTRLTVL.

This clonotype ranks as medium-sized. V and J are TRBV7-2 and TRBJ2-5; TRBD1 matches 8 bases. Germline CDR1 and CDR2: SGHTA and FQGNSA. This CDR3 region has 17 residues. Losses at the gene ends were 4 bases for V and 2 bases for J; bases not matched to a gene: 12. CDR3 nucleotide sequence: TGTGCCAGCAGCTCAGCACGAATCGGACAGGGACAAGAGACCCAGTACTTC. This encodes CASSSARIGQGQETQYF.

The rearrangement uses TRBV19 and TRBJ2-7; 9 nucleotides align to TRBD1. V shed 7 bases and J 1 base; nucleotides not matched to a gene: 2. From germline, CDR1 is LNHDA and CDR2 SQIVND (reference sequence). The CDR3 length is 13 residues. The CDR3 protein is CASKGTGSYEQYF. CDR3 DNA: TGTGCCAGTAAAGGGACAGGGTCCTACGAGCAGTACTTC.